This T cell receptor beta chain was captured in a study of blood T cell repertoires in COVID-19. In the study overall: COVID-19 samples, acute and convalescent, were from the United States, Italy and Spain. T cells, B-cell-depleted T cells, or PBMCs supplied cDNA or gDNA.

In the original processing: From reference gene primer amplification, estimates of nucleated cell counts were derived. Sequencing was performed with immunoSEQ multiplex PCR; in TCRdb, only in-frame clones are kept and a portion is missing. V, J and clone size reflect that table, while D and trimming were determined from the DNA. The table records 150,000 to 200,000 clones, roughly 84% of them present only once. This CDR3 is built from 16 residues. Germline assignment: CDR1 LGHDT and CDR2 YNNKEL (reference sequence). Trimming at V came to 4 bases and at J to 6 bases, leaving 7 bases not matched to a gene.

This sequence joins TRBV3-1 (or the pseudogene TRBV3-2) and TRBJ2-1, with TRBD2 identical over 12 bases. The receptor was derived from an elderly woman with active or convalescent COVID-19. The specimen was peripheral blood. The CDR3 spells CASSPWTSGILNEQFF. The CDR3 nucleotides are TGTGCCAGCAGCCCTTGGACTAGCGGGATTCTCAATGAGCAGTTCTTC.